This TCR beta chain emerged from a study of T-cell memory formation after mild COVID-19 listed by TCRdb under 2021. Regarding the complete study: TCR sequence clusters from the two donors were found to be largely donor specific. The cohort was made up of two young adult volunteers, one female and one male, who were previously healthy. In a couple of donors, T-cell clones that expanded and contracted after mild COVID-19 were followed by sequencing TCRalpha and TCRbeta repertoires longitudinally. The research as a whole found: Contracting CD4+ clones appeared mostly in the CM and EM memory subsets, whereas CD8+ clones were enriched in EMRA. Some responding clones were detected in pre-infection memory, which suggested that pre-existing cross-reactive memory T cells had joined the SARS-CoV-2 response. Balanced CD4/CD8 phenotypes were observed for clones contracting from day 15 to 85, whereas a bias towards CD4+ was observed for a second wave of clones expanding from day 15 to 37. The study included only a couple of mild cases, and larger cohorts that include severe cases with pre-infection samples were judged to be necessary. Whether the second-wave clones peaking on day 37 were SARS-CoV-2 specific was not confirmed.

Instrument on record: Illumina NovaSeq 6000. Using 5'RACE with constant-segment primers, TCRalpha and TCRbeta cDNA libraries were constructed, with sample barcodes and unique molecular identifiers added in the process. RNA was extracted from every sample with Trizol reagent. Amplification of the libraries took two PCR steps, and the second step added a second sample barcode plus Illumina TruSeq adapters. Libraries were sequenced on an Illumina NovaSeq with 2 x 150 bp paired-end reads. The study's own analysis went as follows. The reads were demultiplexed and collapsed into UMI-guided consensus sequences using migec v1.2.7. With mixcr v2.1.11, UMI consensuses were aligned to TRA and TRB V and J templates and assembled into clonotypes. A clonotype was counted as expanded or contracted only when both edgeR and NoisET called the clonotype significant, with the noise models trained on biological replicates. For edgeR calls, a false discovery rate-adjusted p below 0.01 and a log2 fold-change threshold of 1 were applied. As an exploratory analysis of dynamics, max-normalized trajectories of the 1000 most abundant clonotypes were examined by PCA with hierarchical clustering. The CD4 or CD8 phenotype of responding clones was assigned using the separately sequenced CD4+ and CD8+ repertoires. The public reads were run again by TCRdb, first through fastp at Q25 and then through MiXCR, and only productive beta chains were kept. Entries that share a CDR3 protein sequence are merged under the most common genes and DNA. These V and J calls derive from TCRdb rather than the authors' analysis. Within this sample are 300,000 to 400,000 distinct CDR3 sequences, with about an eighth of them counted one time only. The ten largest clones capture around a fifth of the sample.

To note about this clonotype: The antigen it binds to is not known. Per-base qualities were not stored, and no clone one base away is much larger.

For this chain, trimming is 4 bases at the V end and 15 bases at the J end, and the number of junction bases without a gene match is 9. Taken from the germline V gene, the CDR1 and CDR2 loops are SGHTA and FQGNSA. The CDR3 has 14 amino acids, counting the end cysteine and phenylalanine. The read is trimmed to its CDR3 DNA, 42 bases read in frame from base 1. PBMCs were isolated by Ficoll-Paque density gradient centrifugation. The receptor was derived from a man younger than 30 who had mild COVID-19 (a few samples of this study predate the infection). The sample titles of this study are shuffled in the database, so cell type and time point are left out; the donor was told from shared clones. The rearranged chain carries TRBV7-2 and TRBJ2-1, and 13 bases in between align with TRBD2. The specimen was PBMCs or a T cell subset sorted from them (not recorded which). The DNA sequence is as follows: TGTGCCAGCAGCTCAACTAGCGGGGGGGCCTTTTTGTTCTTC. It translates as CASSSTSGGAFLFF.